Listed below are T cell receptor beta chains from one sample, sequenced in a study of T cell responses to AZD1222 COVID-19 vaccine. Method: immunoSEQ multiplex PCR; TCRdb's copy keeps in-frame clones and lacks some. The sample comprises 150,000 to 200,000 clones, 80% to 90% of which are singletons, and approximately 10% rests with the top ten. The sequencing used peripheral blood, collected 28 days after the second AZD1222 dose. These receptors originate from an adult who received the AZD1222 COVID-19 vaccine. Each CDR3 is given without its conserved first and last residue. Fields, in order: J gene, V gene, CDR3 protein.

J: TRBJ1-6
V: TRBV19
CDR3: ASSPEDRGLVSPLH

J: TRBJ2-1
V: TRBV7-3
CDR3: ASSTRQAQYNEQF

J: TRBJ2-3
V: TRBV30
CDR3: AWSVISGGAEY

J: TRBJ2-6
V: TRBV6-6
CDR3: ASSPTSGGSGANVLT

J: TRBJ1-1
V: TRBV28
CDR3: ASSPPQGARTEAF

J: TRBJ1-6
V: TRBV7-6
CDR3: ASSSLGTGPNSPLH

J: TRBJ1-6
V: TRBV9
CDR3: ASSYQGGYNSPLH

J: TRBJ1-5
V: TRBV7-2
CDR3: ASSSRTGHYSNQPQH

J: TRBJ2-2
V: TRBV4-3
CDR3: ASSHVSSNTGELF

J: TRBJ1-3
V: TRBV6-5
CDR3: ASRLTGAGNTIY

J: TRBJ1-1
V: TRBV3-1/TRBV3-2
CDR3: ASGGQANTEAF

J: TRBJ1-3
V: TRBV28
CDR3: ASSPQSSGNTIY

J: TRBJ2-7
V: TRBV9
CDR3: ASSELPGQSSYEQY

J: TRBJ2-7
V: TRBV10-2
CDR3: ASSGGVGHEQY

J: TRBJ1-2
V: TRBV27
CDR3: ASSSGPYGYT

J: TRBJ1-2
V: TRBV7-2
CDR3: ASSRDSFENGYT

J: TRBJ1-2
V: TRBV27
CDR3: ASSLRTGANYGYT

J: TRBJ1-5
V: TRBV5-1
CDR3: ASSFEGIPPQH

J: TRBJ1-5
V: TRBV5-6
CDR3: ASSFSLRDINQPQH

J: TRBJ1-3
V: TRBV19
CDR3: ASSFDSSGNTIY